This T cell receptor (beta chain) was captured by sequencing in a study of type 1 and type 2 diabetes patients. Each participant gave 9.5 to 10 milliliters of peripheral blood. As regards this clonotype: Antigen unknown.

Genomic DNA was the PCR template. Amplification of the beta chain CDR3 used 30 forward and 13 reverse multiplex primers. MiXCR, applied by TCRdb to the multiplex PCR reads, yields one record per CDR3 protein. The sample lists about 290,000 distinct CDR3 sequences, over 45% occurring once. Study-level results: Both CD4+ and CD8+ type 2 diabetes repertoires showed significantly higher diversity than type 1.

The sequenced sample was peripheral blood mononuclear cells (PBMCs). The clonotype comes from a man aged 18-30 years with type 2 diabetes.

The CDR3: CASSLRIEGEKLFF. The CDR3 region has the DNA TGTGCCAGCAGTTTAAGGATAGAAGGCGAAAAACTGTTTTTT. The genes are TRBV28 and TRBJ1-4; D is undetermined. From germline, CDR1 is MDHEN and CDR2 SYDVKM. Deletions cut 2 bases from V and 8 bases from J, with 12 bases between. This CDR3 comprises 14 residues. Full variable domain (missing parts from reference TRBV28 and TRBJ1-4): DVKVTQSSRYLVKRTGEKVFLECVQDMDHENMFWYRQDPGLGLRLIYFSYDVKMKEKGDIPEGYSVSREKKERFSLILESASTNQTSMYLCASSLRIEGEKLFFGSGTQLSVL.